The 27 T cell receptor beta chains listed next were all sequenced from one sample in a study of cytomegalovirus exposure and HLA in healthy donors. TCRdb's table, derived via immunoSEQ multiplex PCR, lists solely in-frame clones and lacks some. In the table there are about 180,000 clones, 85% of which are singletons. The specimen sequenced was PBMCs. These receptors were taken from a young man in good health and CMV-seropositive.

The CDR3: CATRQVGYEQYF. The CDR3 nucleotides are TGTGCCACCCGACAGGTGGGTTACGAGCAGTACTTC. The gene calls are TRBV6-1 and TRBJ2-7, with D perhaps TRBD1 (6 bases). Trimming took off 10 bases at V and 4 bases at J, with 14 bases between the two ends. The CDR3 has 12 residues. The germline V gene has CDR1 MNHNS and CDR2 SASEGT.

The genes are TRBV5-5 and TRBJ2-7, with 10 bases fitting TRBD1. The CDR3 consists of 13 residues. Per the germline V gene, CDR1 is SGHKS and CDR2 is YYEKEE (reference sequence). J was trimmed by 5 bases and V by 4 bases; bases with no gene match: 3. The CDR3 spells CASSRDRGNEQYF. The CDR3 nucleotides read TGTGCCAGCAGCCGGGACAGGGGTAACGAGCAGTACTTC.

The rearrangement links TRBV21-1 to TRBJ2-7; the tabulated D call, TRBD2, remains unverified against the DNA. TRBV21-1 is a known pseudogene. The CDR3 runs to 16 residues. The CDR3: CASSKETSGRTGEQYF. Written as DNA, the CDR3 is TGTGCCAGCAGCAAAGAGACTAGCGGGAGGACGGGCGAGCAGTACTTC.

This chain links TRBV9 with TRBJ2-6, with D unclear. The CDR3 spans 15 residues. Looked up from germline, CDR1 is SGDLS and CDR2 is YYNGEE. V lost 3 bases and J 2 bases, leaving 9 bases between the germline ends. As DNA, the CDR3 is TGTGCCAGCAGCGCTATTGAGGCTGGGGCCAACGTCCTGACTTTC. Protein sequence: CASSAIEAGANVLTF.

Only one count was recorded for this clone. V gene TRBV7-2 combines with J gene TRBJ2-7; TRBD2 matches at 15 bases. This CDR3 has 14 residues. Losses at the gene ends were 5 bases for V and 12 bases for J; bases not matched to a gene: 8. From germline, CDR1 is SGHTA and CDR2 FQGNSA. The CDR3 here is CASSQGTSGGHRYF. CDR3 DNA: TGTGCCAGCAGCCAGGGGACTAGCGGGGGGCATCGGTACTTC.

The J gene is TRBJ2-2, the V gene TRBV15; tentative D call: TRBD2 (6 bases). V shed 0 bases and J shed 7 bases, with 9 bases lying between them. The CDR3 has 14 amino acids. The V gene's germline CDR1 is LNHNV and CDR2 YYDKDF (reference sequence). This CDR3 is CATSRETGGGELFF. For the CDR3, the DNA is TGTGCCACCAGCAGAGAAACCGGGGGCGGGGAGCTGTTTTTT.

The chain's CDR3 is CASSLLSPTGMSTEAFF. The CDR3 nucleotides are TGTGCCAGCAGTTTATTATCTCCCACAGGGATGAGCACTGAAGCTTTCTTT. V and J are TRBV27 and TRBJ1-1, with a weak D call TRBD1 (6 bases). The CDR3 spans 17 residues. Trimming left V 1 base short and J 4 bases short, with 19 bases between. Germline CDR1 and CDR2: MNHEY and SMNVEV (reference sequence).

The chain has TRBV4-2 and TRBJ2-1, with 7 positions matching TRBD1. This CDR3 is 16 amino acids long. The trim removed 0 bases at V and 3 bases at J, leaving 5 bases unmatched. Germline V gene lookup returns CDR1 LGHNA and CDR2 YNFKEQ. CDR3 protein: CASSQDKQGDYNEQFF. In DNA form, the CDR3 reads TGTGCCAGCAGCCAAGATAAGCAGGGGGACTACAATGAGCAGTTCTTC.

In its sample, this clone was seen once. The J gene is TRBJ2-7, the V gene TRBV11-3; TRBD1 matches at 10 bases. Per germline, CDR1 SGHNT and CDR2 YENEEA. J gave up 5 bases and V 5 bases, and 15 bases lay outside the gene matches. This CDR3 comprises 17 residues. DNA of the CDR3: TGTGCCAGCAGCCCAGACTCCCGGGACAGGGGAAGAGACGAGCAGTACTTC. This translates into CASSPDSRDRGRDEQYF.

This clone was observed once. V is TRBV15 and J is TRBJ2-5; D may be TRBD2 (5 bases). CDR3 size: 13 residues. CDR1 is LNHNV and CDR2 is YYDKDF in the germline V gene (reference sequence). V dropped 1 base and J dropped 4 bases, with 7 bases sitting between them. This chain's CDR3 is CATSRGRGETQYF. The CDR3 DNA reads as TGTGCCACCAGCAGAGGACGGGGAGAGACCCAGTACTTC.

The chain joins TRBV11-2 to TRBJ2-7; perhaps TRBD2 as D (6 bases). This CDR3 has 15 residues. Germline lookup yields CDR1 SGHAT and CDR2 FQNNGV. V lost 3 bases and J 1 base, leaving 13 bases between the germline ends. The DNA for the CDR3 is TGTGCCAGCAGCTTTTCGGCGGGGATTTCCTACGAGCAGTACTTC. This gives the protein CASSFSAGISYEQYF.

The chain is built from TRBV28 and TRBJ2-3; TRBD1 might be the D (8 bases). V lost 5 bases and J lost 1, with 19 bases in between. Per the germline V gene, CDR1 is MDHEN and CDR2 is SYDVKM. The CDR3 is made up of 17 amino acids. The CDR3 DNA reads TGTGCCAGCAGTCCGGGAGGCCCGGGACAGGGCACAGATACGCAGTATTTT. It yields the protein CASSPGGPGQGTDTQYF.

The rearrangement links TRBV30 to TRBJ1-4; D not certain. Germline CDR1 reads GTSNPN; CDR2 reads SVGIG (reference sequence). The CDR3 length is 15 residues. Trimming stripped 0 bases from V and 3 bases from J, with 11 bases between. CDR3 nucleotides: TGTGCCTGGAGTGTACTGCAGCGGGCTAATGAAAAACTGTTTTTT. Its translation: CAWSVLQRANEKLFF.

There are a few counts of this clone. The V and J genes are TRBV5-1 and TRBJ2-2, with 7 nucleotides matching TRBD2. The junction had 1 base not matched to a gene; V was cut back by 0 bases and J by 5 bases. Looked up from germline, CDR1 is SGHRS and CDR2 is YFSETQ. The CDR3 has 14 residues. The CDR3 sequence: CASSLVGGTGELFF. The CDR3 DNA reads TGCGCCAGCAGCTTGGTCGGGGGGACCGGGGAGCTGTTTTTT.

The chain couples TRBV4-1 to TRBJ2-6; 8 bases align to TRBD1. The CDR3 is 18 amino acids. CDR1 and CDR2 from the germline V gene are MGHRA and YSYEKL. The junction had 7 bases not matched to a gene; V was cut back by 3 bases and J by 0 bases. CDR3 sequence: CASSQTGTGTSGANVLTF. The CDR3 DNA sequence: TGCGCCAGCAGCCAGACCGGGACAGGCACCTCTGGGGCCAACGTCCTGACTTTC.

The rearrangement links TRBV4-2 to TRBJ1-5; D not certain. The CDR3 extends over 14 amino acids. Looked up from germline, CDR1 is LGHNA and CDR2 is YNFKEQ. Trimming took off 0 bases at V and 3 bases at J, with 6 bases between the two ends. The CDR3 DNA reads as TGTGCCAGCAGCCAAGATGCAGACAATCAGCCCCAGCATTTT. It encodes CASSQDADNQPQHF.

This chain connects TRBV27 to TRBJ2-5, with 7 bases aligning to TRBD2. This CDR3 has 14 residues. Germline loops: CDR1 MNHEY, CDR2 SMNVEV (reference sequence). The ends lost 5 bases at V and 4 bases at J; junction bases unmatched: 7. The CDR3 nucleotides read TGTGCCAGCAGTCCCGCCGGGGAGGGAGAGACCCAGTACTTC. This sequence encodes CASSPAGEGETQYF.

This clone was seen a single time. The CDR3 sequence is CASSLGDRQETQYF. As DNA, the CDR3 is TGCGCCAGCAGCTTGGGGGACAGACAAGAGACCCAGTACTTC. J is TRBJ2-5 and V is TRBV5-1; TRBD1 agrees at 7 bases. The germline gives CDR1 SGHRS, CDR2 YFSETQ. V was clipped by 0 bases and J by 2 bases; unmatched bases: 1. The CDR3 covers 14 residues. The variable domain in full, completed from reference TRBV5-1 and TRBJ2-5, reads KAGVTQTPRYLIKTRGQQVTLSCSPISGHRSVSWYQQTPGQGLQFLFEYFSETQRNKGNFPGRFSGRQFSNSRSEMNVSTLELGDSALYLCASSLGDRQETQYFGPGTRLLVL.

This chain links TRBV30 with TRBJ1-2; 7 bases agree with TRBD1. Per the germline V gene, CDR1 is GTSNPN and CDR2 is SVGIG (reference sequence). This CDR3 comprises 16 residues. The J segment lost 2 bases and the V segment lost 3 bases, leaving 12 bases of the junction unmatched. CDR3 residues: CAWREPTDRVNYGYTF. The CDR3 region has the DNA TGTGCCTGGAGGGAACCCACCGACAGGGTGAACTATGGCTACACCTTC. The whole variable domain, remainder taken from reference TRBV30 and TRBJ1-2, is SQTIHQWPATLVQPVGSPLSLECTVEGTSNPNLYWYRQAAGRGLQLLFYSVGIGQISSEVPQNLSASRPQDRQFILSSKKLLLSDSGFYLCAWREPTDRVNYGYTFGSGTRLTVV.

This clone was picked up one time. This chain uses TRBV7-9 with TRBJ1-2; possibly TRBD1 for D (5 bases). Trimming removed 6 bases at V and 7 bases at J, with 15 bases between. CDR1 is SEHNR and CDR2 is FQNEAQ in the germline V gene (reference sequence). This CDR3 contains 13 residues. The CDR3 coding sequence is TGTGCCAGCAGTCCGGGGGAGGCCGGTGGCTACACCTTC. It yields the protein CASSPGEAGGYTF.

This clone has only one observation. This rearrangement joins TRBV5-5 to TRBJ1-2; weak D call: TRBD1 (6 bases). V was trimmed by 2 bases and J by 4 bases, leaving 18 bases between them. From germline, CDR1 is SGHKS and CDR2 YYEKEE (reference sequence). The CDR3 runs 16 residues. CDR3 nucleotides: TGTGCCAGCAGCTTCAACCGGGCCGGGGGGCCCTATGGCTACACCTTC. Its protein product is CASSFNRAGGPYGYTF.

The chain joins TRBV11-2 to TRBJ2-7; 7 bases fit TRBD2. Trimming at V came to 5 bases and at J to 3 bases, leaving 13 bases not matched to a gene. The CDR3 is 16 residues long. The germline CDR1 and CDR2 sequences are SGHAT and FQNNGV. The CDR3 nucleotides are TGTGCCAGCAGCCTAGCGGTCTCCCACCCCCACTACGAGCAGTACTTC. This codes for CASSLAVSHPHYEQYF.

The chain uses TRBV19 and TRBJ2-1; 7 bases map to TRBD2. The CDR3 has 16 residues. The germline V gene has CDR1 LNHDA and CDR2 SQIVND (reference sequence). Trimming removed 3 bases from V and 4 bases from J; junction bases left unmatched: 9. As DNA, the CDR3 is TGTGCCAGTAGTATGAGGGGTCTAGCGGAATACAATGAGCAGTTCTTC. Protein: CASSMRGLAEYNEQFF.

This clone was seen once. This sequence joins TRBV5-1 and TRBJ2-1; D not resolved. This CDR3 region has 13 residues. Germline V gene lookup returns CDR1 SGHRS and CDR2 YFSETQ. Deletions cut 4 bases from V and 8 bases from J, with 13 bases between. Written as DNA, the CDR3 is TGCGCCAGCAGCCTGATCTCTCGGGATGAGCAGTTCTTC. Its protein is CASSLISRDEQFF. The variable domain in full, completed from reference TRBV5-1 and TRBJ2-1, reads KAGVTQTPRYLIKTRGQQVTLSCSPISGHRSVSWYQQTPGQGLQFLFEYFSETQRNKGNFPGRFSGRQFSNSRSEMNVSTLELGDSALYLCASSLISRDEQFFGPGTRLTVL.

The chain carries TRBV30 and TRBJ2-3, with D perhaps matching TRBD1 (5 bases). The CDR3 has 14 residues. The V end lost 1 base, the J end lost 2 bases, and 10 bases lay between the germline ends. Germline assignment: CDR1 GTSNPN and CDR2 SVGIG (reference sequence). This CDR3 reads CAWSEGQLTDTQYF. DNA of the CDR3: TGTGCCTGGAGTGAGGGGCAGCTCACAGATACGCAGTATTTT. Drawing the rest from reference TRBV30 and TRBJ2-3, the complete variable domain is SQTIHQWPATLVQPVGSPLSLECTVEGTSNPNLYWYRQAAGRGLQLLFYSVGIGQISSEVPQNLSASRPQDRQFILSSKKLLLSDSGFYLCAWSEGQLTDTQYFGPGTRLTVL.

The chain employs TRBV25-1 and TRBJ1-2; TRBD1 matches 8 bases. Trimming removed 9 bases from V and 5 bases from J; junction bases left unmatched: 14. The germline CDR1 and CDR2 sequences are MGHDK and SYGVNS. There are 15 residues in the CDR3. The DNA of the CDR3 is TGTGCCAGTCTATCCACGACAGGGGTGACATATGGCTACACCTTC. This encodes CASLSTTGVTYGYTF.

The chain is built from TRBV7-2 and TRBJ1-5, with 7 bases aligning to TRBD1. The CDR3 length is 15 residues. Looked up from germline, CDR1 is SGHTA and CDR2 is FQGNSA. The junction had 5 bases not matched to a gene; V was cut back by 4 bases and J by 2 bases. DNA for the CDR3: TGTGCCAGCAGCTCCGCCGGGACAGGCAATCAGCCCCAGCATTTT. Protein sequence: CASSSAGTGNQPQHF.